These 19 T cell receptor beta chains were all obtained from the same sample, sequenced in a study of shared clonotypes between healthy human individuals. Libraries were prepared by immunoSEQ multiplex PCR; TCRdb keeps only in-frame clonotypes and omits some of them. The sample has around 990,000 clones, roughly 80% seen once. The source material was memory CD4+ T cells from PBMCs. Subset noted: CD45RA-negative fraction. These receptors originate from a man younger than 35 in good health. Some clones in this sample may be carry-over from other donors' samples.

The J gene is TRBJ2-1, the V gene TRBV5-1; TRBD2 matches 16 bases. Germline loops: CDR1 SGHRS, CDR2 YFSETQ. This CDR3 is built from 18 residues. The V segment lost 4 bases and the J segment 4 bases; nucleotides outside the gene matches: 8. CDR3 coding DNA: TGCGCCAGCAGCCCGGGACTAGCGGGAGGGTTAAGGTACAATGAGCAGTTCTTC. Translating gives CASSPGLAGGLRYNEQFF.

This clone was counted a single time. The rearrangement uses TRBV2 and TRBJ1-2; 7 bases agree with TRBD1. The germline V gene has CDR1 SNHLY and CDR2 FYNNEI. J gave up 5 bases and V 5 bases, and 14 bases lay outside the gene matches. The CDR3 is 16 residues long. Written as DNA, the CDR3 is TGTGCCAGCAGTAGCTTCTTACGGGACAGCATTTATGGCTACACCTTC. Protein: CASSSFLRDSIYGYTF.

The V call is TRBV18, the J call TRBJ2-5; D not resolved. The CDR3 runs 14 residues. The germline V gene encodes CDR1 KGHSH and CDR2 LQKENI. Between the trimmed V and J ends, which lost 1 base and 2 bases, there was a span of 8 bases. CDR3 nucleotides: TGTGCCAGCTCACCACTACGGGCACAAGAGACCCAGTACTTC. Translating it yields CASSPLRAQETQYF.

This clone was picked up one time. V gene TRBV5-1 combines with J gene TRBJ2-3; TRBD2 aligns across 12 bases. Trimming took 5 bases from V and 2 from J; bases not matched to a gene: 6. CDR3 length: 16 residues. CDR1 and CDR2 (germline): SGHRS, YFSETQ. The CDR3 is CASRRTSGALTDTQYF. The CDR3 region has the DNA TGCGCCAGCAGAAGGACTAGCGGGGCACTCACAGATACGCAGTATTTT.

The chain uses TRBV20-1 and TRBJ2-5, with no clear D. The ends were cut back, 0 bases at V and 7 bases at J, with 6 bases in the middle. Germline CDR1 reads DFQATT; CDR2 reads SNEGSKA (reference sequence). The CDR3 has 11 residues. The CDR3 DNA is TGCAGTGCTAGAGATCTGGGGACCCAGTACTTC. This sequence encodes CSARDLGTQYF.

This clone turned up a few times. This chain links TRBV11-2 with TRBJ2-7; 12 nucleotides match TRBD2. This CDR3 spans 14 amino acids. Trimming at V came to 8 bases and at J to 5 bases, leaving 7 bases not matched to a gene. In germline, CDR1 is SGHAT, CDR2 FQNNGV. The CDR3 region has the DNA TGTGCCAGCGCTGTGGGACTAGCGGGCCACGAGCAGTACTTC. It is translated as CASAVGLAGHEQYF. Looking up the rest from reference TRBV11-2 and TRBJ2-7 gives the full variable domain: EAGVAQSPRYKIIEKRQSVAFWCNPISGHATLYWYQQILGQGPKLLIQFQNNGVVDDSQLPKDRFSAERLKGVDSTLKIQPAKLEDSAVYLCASAVGLAGHEQYFGPGTRLTVT.

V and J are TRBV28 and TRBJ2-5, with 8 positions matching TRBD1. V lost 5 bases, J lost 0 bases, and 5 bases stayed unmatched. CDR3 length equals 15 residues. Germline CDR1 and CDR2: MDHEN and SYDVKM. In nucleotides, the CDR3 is TGTGCCAGCAGTCCGGGGACAGGCTACCAAGAGACCCAGTACTTC. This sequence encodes CASSPGTGYQETQYF.

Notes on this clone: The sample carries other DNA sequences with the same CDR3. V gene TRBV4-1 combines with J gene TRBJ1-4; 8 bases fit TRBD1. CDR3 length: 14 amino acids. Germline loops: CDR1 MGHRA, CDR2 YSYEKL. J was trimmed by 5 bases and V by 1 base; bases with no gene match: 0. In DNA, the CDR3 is TGCGCCAGCAGCCAAGGGGACAGGAATGAAAAACTGTTTTTT. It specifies CASSQGDRNEKLFF.

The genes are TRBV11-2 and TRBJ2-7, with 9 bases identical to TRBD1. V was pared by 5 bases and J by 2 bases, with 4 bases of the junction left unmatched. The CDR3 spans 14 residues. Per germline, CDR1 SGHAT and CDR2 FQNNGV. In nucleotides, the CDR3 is TGTGCCAGCAGCGGGACAGGGCTGGCCTACGAGCAGTACTTC. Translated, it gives CASSGTGLAYEQYF.

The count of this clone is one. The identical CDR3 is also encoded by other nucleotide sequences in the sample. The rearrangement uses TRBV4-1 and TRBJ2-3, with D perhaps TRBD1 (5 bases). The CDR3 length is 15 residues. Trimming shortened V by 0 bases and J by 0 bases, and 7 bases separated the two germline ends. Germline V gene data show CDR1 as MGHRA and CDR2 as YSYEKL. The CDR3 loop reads CASSQEGPSTDTQYF. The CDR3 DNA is TGCGCCAGCAGCCAAGAGGGGCCGAGCACAGATACGCAGTATTTT.

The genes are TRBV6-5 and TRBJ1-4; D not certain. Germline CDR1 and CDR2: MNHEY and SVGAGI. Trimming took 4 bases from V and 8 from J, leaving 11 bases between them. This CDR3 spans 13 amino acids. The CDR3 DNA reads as TGTGCCAGCAGTTCTCTGGGTGCCGAAAAACTGTTTTTT. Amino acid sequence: CASSSLGAEKLFF.

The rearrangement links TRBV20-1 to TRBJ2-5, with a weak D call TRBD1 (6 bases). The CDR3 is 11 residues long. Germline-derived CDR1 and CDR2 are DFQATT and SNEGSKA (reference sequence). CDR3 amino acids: CRADRRETQYF. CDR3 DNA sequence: TGCAGGGCAGACAGGCGGGAGACCCAGTACTTC.

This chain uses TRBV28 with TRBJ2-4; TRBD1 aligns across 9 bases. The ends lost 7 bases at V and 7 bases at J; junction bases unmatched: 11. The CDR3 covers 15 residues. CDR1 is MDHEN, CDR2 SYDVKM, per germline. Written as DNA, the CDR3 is TGTGCCAGCAAAGAACCGGGACAGGGTTCGAACATTCAGTACTTC. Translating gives CASKEPGQGSNIQYF.

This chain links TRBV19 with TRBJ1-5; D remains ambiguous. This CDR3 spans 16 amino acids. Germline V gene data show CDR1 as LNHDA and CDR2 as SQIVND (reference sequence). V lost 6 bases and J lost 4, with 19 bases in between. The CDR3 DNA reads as TGTGCCAGTAGCCCCCGAGGGCCAGGAAATAATCAGCCCCAGCATTTT. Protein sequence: CASSPRGPGNNQPQHF.

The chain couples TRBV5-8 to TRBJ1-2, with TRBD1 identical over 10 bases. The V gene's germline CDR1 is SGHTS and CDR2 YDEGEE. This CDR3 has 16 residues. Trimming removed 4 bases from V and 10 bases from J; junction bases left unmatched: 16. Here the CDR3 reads CASSRLLTGGLIDYTF. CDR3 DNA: TGTGCCAGCAGCCGACTACTGACAGGGGGCCTGATTGACTACACCTTC.

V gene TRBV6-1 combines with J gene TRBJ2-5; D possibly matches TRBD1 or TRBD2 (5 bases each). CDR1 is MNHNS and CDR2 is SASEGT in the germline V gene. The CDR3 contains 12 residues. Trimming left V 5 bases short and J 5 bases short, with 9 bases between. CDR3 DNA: TGTGCCAGCAGTCCCCGGGGCGAGACCCAGTACTTC. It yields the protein CASSPRGETQYF.

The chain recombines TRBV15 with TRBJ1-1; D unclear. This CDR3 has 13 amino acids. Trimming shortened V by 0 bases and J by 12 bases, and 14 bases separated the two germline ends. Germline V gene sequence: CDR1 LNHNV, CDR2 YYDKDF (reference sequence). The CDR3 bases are TGTGCCACCAGCAGAGATGGCGGAGGCCTGCCTTTCTTT. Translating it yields CATSRDGGGLPFF.

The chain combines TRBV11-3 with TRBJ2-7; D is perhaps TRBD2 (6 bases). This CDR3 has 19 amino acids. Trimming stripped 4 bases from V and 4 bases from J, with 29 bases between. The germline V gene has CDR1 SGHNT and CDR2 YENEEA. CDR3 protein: CASSSFRGLCGRDDYEQYF. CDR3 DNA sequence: TGTGCCAGCAGCTCCTTCCGGGGCCTTTGTGGGCGGGACGATTACGAGCAGTACTTC.

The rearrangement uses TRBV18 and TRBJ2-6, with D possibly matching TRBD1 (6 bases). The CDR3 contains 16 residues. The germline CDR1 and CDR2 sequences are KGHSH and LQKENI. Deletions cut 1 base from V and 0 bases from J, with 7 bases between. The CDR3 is CASSPQTGSGANVLTF. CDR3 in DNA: TGTGCCAGCTCACCACAGACAGGCTCTGGGGCCAACGTCCTGACTTTC.